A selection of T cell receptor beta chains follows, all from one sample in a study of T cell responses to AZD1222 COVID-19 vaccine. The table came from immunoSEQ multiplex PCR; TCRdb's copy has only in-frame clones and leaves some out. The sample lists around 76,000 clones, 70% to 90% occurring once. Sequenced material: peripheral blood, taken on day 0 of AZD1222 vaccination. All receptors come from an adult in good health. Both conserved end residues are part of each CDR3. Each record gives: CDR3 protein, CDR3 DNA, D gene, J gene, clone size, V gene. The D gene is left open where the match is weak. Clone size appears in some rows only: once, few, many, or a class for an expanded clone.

CDR3 protein: CASSLSGGFYNEQFF; CDR3 DNA: TGTGCCAGCAGCTTGTCCGGGGGGTTCTACAATGAGCAGTTCTTC; D gene: TRBD2; J gene: TRBJ2-1; clone size: .; V gene: TRBV5-4
CDR3 protein: CASSQVGTAVFYEQYF; CDR3 DNA: TGTGCCAGCAGCCAAGTTGGGACAGCGGTGTTCTACGAGCAGTACTTC; D gene: TRBD1; J gene: TRBJ2-7; clone size: .; V gene: TRBV14
CDR3 protein: CASSLAQEDEQFF; CDR3 DNA: TGTGCCAGCAGCTTAGCGCAAGAGGATGAGCAGTTCTTC; D gene: .; J gene: TRBJ2-1; clone size: .; V gene: TRBV7-2
CDR3 protein: CASSAGHQGTEAFF; CDR3 DNA: TGTGCCAGCAGCGCGGGACACCAAGGAACTGAAGCTTTCTTT; D gene: .; J gene: TRBJ1-1; clone size: few; V gene: TRBV9
CDR3 protein: CASSLAPRQGAAGELFF; CDR3 DNA: TGTGCTAGCAGCTTAGCCCCAAGACAGGGGGCTGCCGGGGAGCTGTTTTTT; D gene: TRBD1; J gene: TRBJ2-2; clone size: .; V gene: TRBV7-7
CDR3 protein: CASSPFRASGTYEQYF; CDR3 DNA: TGTGCCAGCTCACCATTTAGGGCTAGCGGGACCTACGAGCAGTACTTC; D gene: TRBD2; J gene: TRBJ2-7; clone size: .; V gene: TRBV18
CDR3 protein: CASSIDRVHTEAFF; CDR3 DNA: TGTGCCAGTAGTATCGACAGGGTTCACACTGAAGCTTTCTTT; D gene: TRBD1; J gene: TRBJ1-1; clone size: .; V gene: TRBV19
CDR3 protein: CASSPNGQLNSPLHF; CDR3 DNA: TGTGCCAGCAGCCCTAATGGACAGCTCAATTCACCCCTCCACTTT; D gene: .; J gene: TRBJ1-6; clone size: .; V gene: TRBV11-3
CDR3 protein: CASSLQGAQNSPLHF; CDR3 DNA: TGTGCCAGCAGCTTGCAAGGGGCGCAGAATTCACCCCTCCACTTT; D gene: .; J gene: TRBJ1-6; clone size: .; V gene: TRBV7-2
CDR3 protein: CASSVEGTHYGYTF; CDR3 DNA: TGTGCCAGCAGCGTAGAGGGCACCCACTATGGCTACACCTTC; D gene: .; J gene: TRBJ1-2; clone size: few; V gene: TRBV9
CDR3 protein: CASSYARPTDTQYF; CDR3 DNA: TGTGCCAGCAGTTACGCGCGACCCACAGATACGCAGTATTTT; D gene: .; J gene: TRBJ2-3; clone size: .; V gene: TRBV6-2/TRBV6-3
CDR3 protein: CASSPPQWGTGELFF; CDR3 DNA: TGTGCCAGCTCACCCCCTCAGTGGGGCACCGGGGAGCTGTTTTTT; D gene: .; J gene: TRBJ2-2; clone size: .; V gene: TRBV18
CDR3 protein: CASSLLGGPGHGELFF; CDR3 DNA: TGTGCCAGCAGCCTCCTCGGGGGCCCGGGGCACGGGGAGCTGTTTTTT; D gene: .; J gene: TRBJ2-2; clone size: .; V gene: TRBV7-2
CDR3 protein: CASSPRVRGDSYNEQFF; CDR3 DNA: TGTGCCAGCAGCCCCAGAGTGCGGGGGGACTCCTACAATGAGCAGTTCTTC; D gene: TRBD2; J gene: TRBJ2-1; clone size: once; V gene: TRBV7-2
CDR3 protein: CASSQDIRDAQPQHF; CDR3 DNA: TGCGCCAGCAGCCAAGATATAAGGGACGCTCAGCCCCAGCATTTT; D gene: .; J gene: TRBJ1-5; clone size: .; V gene: TRBV4-3
CDR3 protein: CASAGSRGETQYF; CDR3 DNA: TGCGCCAGCGCCGGCTCCCGGGGGGAGACCCAGTACTTC; D gene: .; J gene: TRBJ2-5; clone size: .; V gene: TRBV5-1
CDR3 protein: CASSVDTNQETQYF; CDR3 DNA: TGCGCCAGCAGCGTGGACACAAACCAAGAGACCCAGTACTTC; D gene: .; J gene: TRBJ2-5; clone size: .; V gene: TRBV5-1
CDR3 protein: CAWSQTSSYEQYF; CDR3 DNA: TGTGCCTGGAGTCAGACAAGCTCCTACGAGCAGTACTTC; D gene: .; J gene: TRBJ2-7; clone size: .; V gene: TRBV30
CDR3 protein: CASSLVGLQETQYF; CDR3 DNA: TGCGCCAGCAGCTTGGTAGGGCTACAAGAGACCCAGTACTTC; D gene: .; J gene: TRBJ2-5; clone size: few; V gene: TRBV5-1
CDR3 protein: CASCHQGGVEKLFF; CDR3 DNA: TGTGCCAGCTGCCACCAGGGGGGTGTCGAAAAACTGTTTTTT; D gene: TRBD1; J gene: TRBJ1-4; clone size: .; V gene: TRBV6-2/TRBV6-3
CDR3 protein: CASGQGWGEQYF; CDR3 DNA: TGTGCCAGCGGACAGGGGTGGGGCGAGCAGTACTTC; D gene: TRBD1; J gene: TRBJ2-7; clone size: few; V gene: TRBV6-5
CDR3 protein: CASSTGNSPLHF; CDR3 DNA: TGTGCCAGCAGCACGGGTAATTCACCCCTCCACTTT; D gene: .; J gene: TRBJ1-6; clone size: few; V gene: TRBV11-2
CDR3 protein: CASSLGVAFF; CDR3 DNA: TGTGCCAGCAGTTTAGGTGTAGCTTTCTTT; D gene: .; J gene: TRBJ1-1; clone size: .; V gene: TRBV12-3/TRBV12-4
CDR3 protein: CASSLDGTEYYGYTF; CDR3 DNA: TGTGCCAGCAGCTTAGATGGGACAGAGTACTATGGCTACACCTTC; D gene: TRBD1; J gene: TRBJ1-2; clone size: .; V gene: TRBV11-2
CDR3 protein: CASSFRSYNEQFF; CDR3 DNA: TGTGCCAGCAGCTTCAGGTCCTACAATGAGCAGTTCTTC; D gene: .; J gene: TRBJ2-1; clone size: .; V gene: TRBV5-6
CDR3 protein: CASSSSQYEQYF; CDR3 DNA: TGTGCCAGCAGTTCATCCCAGTACGAGCAGTACTTC; D gene: .; J gene: TRBJ2-7; clone size: .; V gene: TRBV6-5
CDR3 protein: CSARGELDYGYTF; CDR3 DNA: TGCAGCGCCAGGGGGGAGCTCGACTATGGCTACACCTTC; D gene: TRBD1; J gene: TRBJ1-2; clone size: once; V gene: TRBV29-1